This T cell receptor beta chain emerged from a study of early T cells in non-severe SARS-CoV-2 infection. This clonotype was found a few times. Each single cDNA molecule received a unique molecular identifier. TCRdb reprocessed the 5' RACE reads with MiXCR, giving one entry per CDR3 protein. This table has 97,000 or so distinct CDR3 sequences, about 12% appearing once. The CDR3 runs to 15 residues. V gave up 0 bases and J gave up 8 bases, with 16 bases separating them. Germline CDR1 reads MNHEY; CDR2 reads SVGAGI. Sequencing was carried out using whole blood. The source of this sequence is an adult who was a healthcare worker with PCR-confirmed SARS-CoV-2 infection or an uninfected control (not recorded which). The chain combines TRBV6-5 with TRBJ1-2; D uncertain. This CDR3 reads CASSYSRPGPWGYTF. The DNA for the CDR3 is TGTGCCAGCAGTTACTCCCGGCCGGGCCCTTGGGGCTACACCTTC.